This TCR beta chain was profiled in a study of CD8 T cells in cerebrospinal fluid in Alzheimer's disease. This clonotype is classed as medium-sized (0.01 to 0.1%) by frequency. The CDR3 has 18 amino acids. The germline gives CDR1 SGHRS, CDR2 YFSETQ. Biomarkers including neurofilament, amyloid-beta and tau confirmed neurodegeneration in the patients. A live/dead marker was used to sort live CSF cells for droplet sequencing. 10X single-cell V(D)J and 5' gene-expression libraries profiled CSF cells. Each CDR3 protein gets one entry in TCRdb, which reprocessed the 10x single-cell sequencing reads and gives no DNA. This repertoire includes under 2,000 distinct CDR3 sequences.

The receptor comes from a human donor with mild cognitive impairment. Sequencing was carried out using cerebrospinal fluid. The chain uses TRBV5-1 and TRBJ2-3. The CDR3 is CASSWSSATIYSTDTQYF.